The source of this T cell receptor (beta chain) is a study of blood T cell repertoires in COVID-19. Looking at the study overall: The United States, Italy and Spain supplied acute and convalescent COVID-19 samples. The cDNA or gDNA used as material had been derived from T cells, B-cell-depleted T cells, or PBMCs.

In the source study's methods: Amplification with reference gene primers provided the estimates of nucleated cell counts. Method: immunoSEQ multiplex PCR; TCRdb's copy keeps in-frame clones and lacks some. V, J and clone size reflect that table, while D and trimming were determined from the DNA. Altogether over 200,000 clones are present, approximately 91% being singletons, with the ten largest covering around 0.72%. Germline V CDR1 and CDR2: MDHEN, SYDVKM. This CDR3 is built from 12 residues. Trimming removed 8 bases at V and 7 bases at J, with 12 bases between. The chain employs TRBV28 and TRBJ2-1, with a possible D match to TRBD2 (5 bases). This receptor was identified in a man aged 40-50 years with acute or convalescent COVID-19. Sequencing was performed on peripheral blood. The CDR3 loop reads CASSREGNEQFF. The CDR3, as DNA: TGTGCCAGCTCGAGGGAAGGAAATGAGCAGTTCTTC. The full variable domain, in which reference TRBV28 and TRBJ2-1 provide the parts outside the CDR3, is DVKVTQSSRYLVKRTGEKVFLECVQDMDHENMFWYRQDPGLGLRLIYFSYDVKMKEKGDIPEGYSVSREKKERFSLILESASTNQTSMYLCASSREGNEQFFGPGTRLTVL.